The next 7 T cell receptor beta chains were all read from a single sample in a study of technical replicates of blood from a few donors. Data came from immunoSEQ multiplex PCR; TCRdb stores just in-frame clones and leaves some out. The sample lists approximately 76,000 clones, roughly 85% occurring once. Material: PBMCs. These receptors all come from a human donor in good health. Some clones in this sample may be carry-over from other donors' samples.

In this sample, this clone turned up once. The J gene is TRBJ2-1, the V gene TRBV7-7; possible D gene TRBD2, 6 bases. CDR3 length equals 14 residues. Germline V gene data show CDR1 as SSHAT and CDR2 as FNYEAQ (reference sequence). The V end lost 5 bases, the J end lost 5 bases, and 13 bases lay between the germline ends. CDR3 residues: CASSRGVADNEQFF. CDR3 coding DNA: TGTGCCAGCAGCCGCGGGGTAGCGGACAATGAGCAGTTCTTC.

With respect to this clone: In the same sample, other DNA sequences code for this CDR3. The V and J genes are TRBV30 and TRBJ1-5, with a tentative D call TRBD1 (6 bases). The V gene's germline CDR1 is GTSNPN and CDR2 SVGIG (reference sequence). The V and J ends lost 0 bases and 4 bases respectively, with 7 bases between them. The CDR3 runs 13 residues. For the CDR3, the DNA is TGTGCCTGGAGTGTTCAGGGGAATCAGCCCCAGCATTTT. This codes for CAWSVQGNQPQHF.

The V and J genes are TRBV5-4 and TRBJ1-1; 7 nucleotides align to TRBD1. The V and J ends lost 4 bases and 4 bases, in that order; junction bases with no gene match: 7. The CDR3 is made up of 14 amino acids. In germline, CDR1 is SGHNT, CDR2 YYREEE (reference sequence). The CDR3: CASSVQGLGTEAFF. In nucleotides, the CDR3 is TGTGCCAGCAGCGTACAGGGGTTGGGCACTGAAGCTTTCTTT.

A remark on this clone: At one boundary the junction diverges from the germline segment, which might be a read error. The chain couples TRBV29-1 to TRBJ1-1; unclear D gene. CDR1 is SQVTM and CDR2 is ANQGSEA in the germline V gene. The CDR3 is made up of 13 amino acids. CDR3 sequence reads: CSVVRSENAEAFF. The CDR3, as DNA: TGCAGCGTTGTAAGGAGCGAGAACGCTGAAGCTTTCTTT.

The chain links TRBV7-2 to TRBJ1-2; 8 bases map to TRBD1. Germline loops: CDR1 SGHTA, CDR2 FQGNSA. The trim removed 1 base at V and 7 bases at J, leaving 5 bases unmatched. This CDR3 has 14 residues. CDR3 in amino acids: CASSLGQGAGGYTF. DNA for the CDR3: TGTGCCAGCAGCTTAGGCCAGGGGGCGGGTGGCTACACCTTC.

This chain links TRBV19 with TRBJ2-1; TRBD2 matches 13 bases. The germline V gene has CDR1 LNHDA and CDR2 SQIVND (reference sequence). This CDR3 region has 17 residues. Losses at the gene ends were 5 bases for V and 4 bases for J; bases not matched to a gene: 8. The CDR3 here is CASSPGTSGTGYNEQFF. The CDR3 DNA reads as TGTGCCAGTAGTCCAGGGACTAGCGGGACGGGGTACAATGAGCAGTTCTTC.

The V and J genes are TRBV6-1 and TRBJ2-5; D unclear. The CDR3 is 15 residues long. The germline V and J ends were trimmed by 4 bases and 6 bases, with 18 bases remaining between them. Germline loops: CDR1 MNHNS, CDR2 SASEGT. CDR3 amino acids: CASSAMTVGEQTQYF. CDR3 DNA sequence: TGTGCCAGCAGTGCGATGACTGTAGGTGAGCAGACCCAGTACTTC.